Described below is a single T cell receptor (beta chain) sequence and its context. This record belongs to a study of identical twins. V was shortened by 11 bases and J by 4 bases, with 14 bases between the two germline ends. CDR3 length equals 12 residues. MiXCR, run by TCRdb on the 5' RACE reads, gives a single entry per CDR3 protein. The sample has 350,000 or so distinct CDR3 sequences, 9% to 15% seen once. These records were also assigned to another study, of yellow fever vaccine responses in identical twins.

J is TRBJ1-2 and V is TRBV12-3 or TRBV12-4, with D possibly TRBD1 on 6 matching bases. This TCR derives from a woman between 18 and 29 years old in good health. The sample was CD8+ T cells sorted from blood. CDR3 coding DNA: TGTGCCGCAGGGGTTGGTGTCTATGGCTACACCTTC. Translating it yields CAAGVGVYGYTF.